Presented here are 23 T cell receptor beta chains from one specimen sequenced in a study of OX40 agonist ivuxolimab in advanced cancers. Sequenced by immunoSEQ multiplex PCR; TCRdb stores in-frame clones only, minus some. The table lists around 95,000 clones, approximately 91% of them singletons, with around 0.16% in the top ten. The sample in question was CD4+ or CD8+ T cells sorted from blood, obtained in a trial of the OX40 agonist ivuxolimab. The receptors here all came from an adult with an advanced solid tumor such as melanoma, head and neck, liver or kidney cancer.

This chain uses TRBV28 with TRBJ2-5; TRBD1 matches at 7 bases. CDR3 length equals 15 residues. V lost 6 bases and J lost 0; bases outside the gene matches: 7. The germline gives CDR1 MDHEN, CDR2 SYDVKM. The DNA for the CDR3 is TGTGCCAGCAGCACCGGGACAGTGTACCAAGAGACCCAGTACTTC. This sequence encodes CASSTGTVYQETQYF.

J is TRBJ2-7 and V is TRBV7-6; 11 nucleotides match TRBD2. Trimming took 2 bases from V and 0 from J; bases not matched to a gene: 6. Germline lookup yields CDR1 SGHVS and CDR2 FNYEAQ. The CDR3 runs 17 residues. CDR3 bases: TGTGCCAGCAGCTTATCGGGACTAGCGGTTTCCTCCTACGAGCAGTACTTC. Its translation: CASSLSGLAVSSYEQYF.

The V and J genes are TRBV27 and TRBJ2-1; D not resolved. CDR1 and CDR2 (germline): MNHEY, SMNVEV (reference sequence). CDR3 length equals 15 residues. Trimming removed 9 bases at V and 3 bases at J, with 18 bases between. CDR3 coding DNA: TGTGCCAGTACCCAAAGCCCCCTAAACTACAATGAGCAGTTCTTC. It encodes CASTQSPLNYNEQFF.

The chain combines TRBV4-1 with TRBJ1-3; TRBD1 aligns across 8 bases. Trimming cost V 4 bases and J 4 bases; bases outside gene matches: 6. This CDR3 is built from 15 residues. Germline V gene sequence: CDR1 MGHRA, CDR2 YSYEKL. CDR3 bases: TGCGCCAGCAGCCTCGCCGGGACAGGAGGAAACACCATATATTTT. Protein sequence: CASSLAGTGGNTIYF.

The chain joins TRBV27 to TRBJ2-5; 9 nucleotides match TRBD1. Germline V gives CDR1 MNHEY, CDR2 SMNVEV (reference sequence). J was trimmed by 5 bases and V by 0 bases; bases with no gene match: 7. The CDR3 extends over 16 amino acids. The CDR3, as DNA: TGTGCCAGCAGTTTATCCGGGACAGGGTTACGGGAGACCCAGTACTTC. Protein product: CASSLSGTGLRETQYF.

This clone was counted between two and nine times. The rearrangement uses TRBV6-5 and TRBJ2-3; 8 bases agree with TRBD1. The CDR3 spans 14 residues. The germline V gene has CDR1 MNHEY and CDR2 SVGAGI. The trim removed 6 bases at V and 5 bases at J, leaving 7 bases unmatched. This CDR3 is CASSYRGVEDTQYF. The CDR3 region has the DNA TGTGCCAGCAGCTACAGGGGGGTGGAAGATACGCAGTATTTT.

V and J are TRBV19 and TRBJ1-1, with D perhaps matching TRBD1 (6 bases). CDR1 is LNHDA, CDR2 SQIVND, per germline (reference sequence). This CDR3 region has 15 residues. The ends were cut back, 5 bases at V and 4 bases at J, with 17 bases in the middle. CDR3 loop: CASSPLGGLGTEAFF. The CDR3 DNA reads as TGTGCCAGTAGTCCACTAGGGGGGTTAGGCACTGAAGCTTTCTTT.

The genes are TRBV4-2 and TRBJ2-7, with D hard to call. From germline, CDR1 is LGHNA and CDR2 YNFKEQ. V was pared by 1 base and J by 3 bases, with 4 bases between. The CDR3 is 12 residues long. For the CDR3, the DNA is TGTGCCAGCAGCCAAGGCCTCTACGAGCAGTACTTC. It is translated as CASSQGLYEQYF.

V is TRBV7-4 and J is TRBJ1-2, with 10 bases aligning to TRBD1. Germline values: CDR1 SGHVT, CDR2 SQSDAQ. This CDR3 is 20 amino acids long. V lost 4 bases to trimming and J lost 4 bases; unmatched junction nucleotides: 21. This CDR3 is CASSCTPQTGGVLNGYGYTF. In DNA, the CDR3 is TGTGCCAGCAGCTGCACGCCCCAGACAGGGGGCGTTTTGAATGGCTATGGCTACACCTTC.

The chain employs TRBV9 and TRBJ2-3; D is possibly TRBD1 (6 bases). Germline V CDR1 and CDR2: SGDLS, YYNGEE. This CDR3 is built from 14 residues. V was trimmed by 0 bases and J by 3 bases, leaving 8 bases between them. The CDR3 DNA reads TGTGCCAGCAGCGTAGGAACAGGGACAGATACGCAGTATTTT. Protein product: CASSVGTGTDTQYF.

The chain is built from TRBV7-8 and TRBJ1-1; TRBD1 aligns across 7 bases. V lost 5 bases and J lost 4; bases outside the gene matches: 7. CDR1 is SGHVS and CDR2 is FQNEAQ in the germline V gene. This CDR3 comprises 14 residues. The CDR3 region is CASSPQTGLTEAFF. CDR3 DNA: TGTGCCAGCAGCCCGCAGACAGGGCTCACTGAAGCTTTCTTT.

The chain links TRBV27 to TRBJ2-7; D is ambiguous. Trimming pared 5 bases from V and 3 bases from J, leaving 11 bases between. The CDR3 is made up of 13 amino acids. The germline gives CDR1 MNHEY, CDR2 SMNVEV (reference sequence). Here the CDR3 reads CASSLIRNYEQYF. CDR3 in DNA: TGTGCCAGCAGTCTTATCAGGAACTACGAGCAGTACTTC.

This chain links TRBV6-5 with TRBJ2-3; 9 bases map to TRBD2. V shed 5 bases and J 2 bases; nucleotides not matched to a gene: 2. CDR3 size: 14 residues. Germline V gene sequence: CDR1 MNHEY, CDR2 SVGAGI. CDR3 region: CASSRLAATDTQYF. For the CDR3, the DNA is TGTGCCAGCAGTCGACTAGCGGCCACAGATACGCAGTATTTT.

The V call is TRBV7-9, the J call TRBJ2-3; 7 bases match TRBD1. This CDR3 region has 16 residues. From germline, CDR1 is SEHNR and CDR2 FQNEAQ (reference sequence). V trimming: 6 bases; J trimming: 1 base; junction bases outside the gene matches: 10. The CDR3 coding sequence is TGTGCCAGCAGTTTCACAGGGGTCGTCCGCACAGATACGCAGTATTTT. Amino acids: CASSFTGVVRTDTQYF.

V is TRBV6-6 and J is TRBJ2-1; no firm D call. Germline assignment: CDR1 MNHNY and CDR2 SVGAGI (reference sequence). V dropped 6 bases and J dropped 2 bases, with 11 bases sitting between them. This CDR3 is 14 amino acids long. CDR3 sequence: CASRRRLTYNEQFF. The CDR3 DNA reads as TGTGCCAGCAGGCGGCGGCTCACCTACAATGAGCAGTTCTTC.

This CDR3 is CASSLVGVWETQYF. The CDR3 DNA reads TGTGCCAGCAGCTTAGTTGGAGTTTGGGAGACCCAGTACTTC. V gene TRBV11-2 combines with J gene TRBJ2-5; D gene unclear. CDR1 is SGHAT, CDR2 FQNNGV, per germline. The CDR3 sequence is 14 residues long. Trimming took 1 base from V and 5 from J, leaving 11 bases between them.

V gene TRBV5-4 combines with J gene TRBJ2-3; 7 bases fit TRBD1. The CDR3 runs to 15 residues. V shed 4 bases and J 5 bases; nucleotides not matched to a gene: 10. Germline CDR1 is SGHNT and CDR2 is YYREEE (reference sequence). The CDR3 DNA reads TGTGCCAGCAGCGGTGGACAGGCAAGCTTAGATACGCAGTATTTT. Translation: CASSGGQASLDTQYF.

The chain couples TRBV21-1 to TRBJ1-5. TRBV21-1 counts as a pseudogene. This CDR3 region has 19 residues. The chain's CDR3 is CASSKSIAGTNDSNQPQHF. The CDR3 DNA reads TGTGCCAGCAGCAAAAGTATCGCAGGGACGAATGATAGCAATCAGCCCCAGCATTTT.

A note on this clone: The sample contains more than one DNA sequence encoding this CDR3. The chain links TRBV9 to TRBJ1-4; no clear D. Germline V gene lookup returns CDR1 SGDLS and CDR2 YYNGEE. This CDR3 comprises 13 residues. V was cut by 0 bases and J by 3 bases, with 3 bases left in between. CDR3 DNA sequence: TGTGCCAGCAGCGTAGTACCTAATGAAAAACTGTTTTTT. The encoded protein is CASSVVPNEKLFF.

The V call is TRBV14, the J call TRBJ1-1; D remains ambiguous. Trimming took off 3 bases at V and 7 bases at J, with 12 bases between the two ends. Per germline, CDR1 SGHDN and CDR2 FVKESK. The CDR3 is made up of 13 amino acids. The CDR3 bases are TGTGCCAGCAGCCACTTTTTGGCGGATGAAGCTTTCTTT. It specifies CASSHFLADEAFF.

This sequence joins TRBV5-5 and TRBJ2-7; D not certain. CDR1 SGHKS and CDR2 YYEKEE come from the germline V gene (reference sequence). The CDR3 is made up of 14 amino acids. Trimming cost V 3 bases and J 4 bases, with 14 bases left between them. The CDR3 is CASSSEFGRYEQYF. CDR3 DNA sequence: TGTGCCAGCAGCTCGGAGTTCGGGCGGTACGAGCAGTACTTC.

The chain uses TRBV5-1 and TRBJ1-2, with D possibly being TRBD1 (5 bases). This CDR3 has 15 residues. Trimming took 0 bases from V and 14 from J, leaving 23 bases between them. The germline CDR1 and CDR2 sequences are SGHRS and YFSETQ. The CDR3 bases are TGCGCCAGCAGCTTGGCCCTGGCAGGGCGTGGGGAGAGGACCTTC. Translating gives CASSLALAGRGERTF.

The CDR3 nucleotides read TGTGCCAGCAGCTCGGTGGCTAGCGGGACGGGAGATACGCAGTATTTT. Translation gives CASSSVASGTGDTQYF. The chain uses TRBV5-4 and TRBJ2-3; 9 bases are a match to TRBD2. In germline, CDR1 is SGHNT, CDR2 YYREEE (reference sequence). The CDR3 extends over 16 amino acids. Germline trimming cut 3 bases from V and 5 bases from J; bases unmatched to any gene: 10.